The rows below give T cell receptor beta chains drawn from one sample of a study of T cells in localized non-small cell lung cancer. The data were produced by immunoSEQ multiplex PCR, yet TCRdb's version contains in-frame clones alone and is incomplete. The top ten clones hold roughly 21% of a sample with about 59,000 clones, approximately 90% of them seen once. The source material was peripheral blood, sampled before any cancer treatment. Receptor source: a man between 40 and 70 years old with stage I lung adenocarcinoma. The CDR3 runs from the conserved cysteine through the conserved F or W. Each record gives: D gene, V gene, clone size, J gene, CDR3 DNA, CDR3 protein. A D gene is named only where the DNA matches it firmly. The size field is filled for only some rows; it gives once, few, many or a size class.

>.|TRBV29-1|.|TRBJ2-1
TGCAGCGTAGAACAGGACCACAATGAGCAGTTCTTC
CSVEQDHNEQFF
>.|TRBV30|.|TRBJ1-1
TGTGCCTGGAGTCCCCCCGGAGGCACTGAAGCTTTCTTT
CAWSPPGGTEAFF
>TRBD2|TRBV6-4|few|TRBJ2-7
TGTGCCAGCAGTGACAAAGGTACTAGCGGGGACGAGCAGTACTTC
CASSDKGTSGDEQYF
>.|TRBV5-1|large|TRBJ1-1
TGCGCCAGCAGCTTGGAGGCCAGGGGCGGTTTAGTCACTGAAGCTTTCTTT
CASSLEARGGLVTEAFF
>.|TRBV30|.|TRBJ2-5
TGTGCCTGGAGTAGGCTAGACGATGAGACCCAGTACTTC
CAWSRLDDETQYF
>TRBD2|TRBV7-9|.|TRBJ2-7
TGTGCCAGCACCCCGACTAGCGGCTACGAGCAGTACTTC
CASTPTSGYEQYF
>.|TRBV29-1|.|TRBJ2-7
TGCAGCGTTGTCTCCCAAGGGGGCGAGCAGTACTTC
CSVVSQGGEQYF
>.|TRBV16|.|TRBJ1-1
TGTGCCAGCAGCCAATGGTCTTTGAACACTGAAGCTTTCTTT
CASSQWSLNTEAFF
>TRBD2|TRBV29-1|.|TRBJ2-3
TGCAGCGTTGACGGGACTAGCGGGACTAGCACAGATACGCAGTATTTT
CSVDGTSGTSTDTQYF
>.|TRBV11-2|once|TRBJ2-1
TGTGCCAGCAGCTCACCTACAGGGAACGATGAGCAGTTCTTC
CASSSPTGNDEQFF
>.|TRBV9|once|TRBJ1-3
TGTGCCAGCAGCGTAGCGGGTGGCACTTACTCTGGAAACACCATATATTTT
CASSVAGGTYSGNTIYF
>.|TRBV4-1|once|TRBJ2-1
TGCGCCAGCAGCCAAGATTGGGCATGGCAGTTCTTC
CASSQDWAWQFF
>.|TRBV7-2|.|TRBJ2-3
TGTGCCAGCAGCTTAGCGCAGGTCCCAGATACGCAGTATTTT
CASSLAQVPDTQYF
>.|TRBV5-3|.|TRBJ2-5
TGTGCCAGAAGCGGCCGACAGCCTAATAAAGAGACCCAGTACTTC
CARSGRQPNKETQYF
>.|TRBV19|.|TRBJ2-3
TGTGCCAGTAGTATTTCTCGGGGAAGCACAGATACGCAGTATTTT
CASSISRGSTDTQYF
>.|TRBV28|once|TRBJ1-5
TGTGCCAGCAAGGGGGGTTCTAGCAATCAGCCCCAGCATTTT
CASKGGSSNQPQHF
>.|TRBV7-9|.|TRBJ2-7
TGTGCCAGCAGCTCGATGGTCGAGCAGTACTTC
CASSSMVEQYF
>.|TRBV28|.|TRBJ2-1
TGTGCCAGCAGGGGGAGCTCCTACAATGAGCAGTTCTTC
CASRGSSYNEQFF
>TRBD1|TRBV27|.|TRBJ2-7
TGTGCCAGCAGTCGCCGCCAGGGGGTAGGCGAGCAGTACTTC
CASSRRQGVGEQYF
>.|TRBV4-1|.|TRBJ2-2
TGCGCCAGCAGTGTTAACAGGGCCGGGGAGCTGTTTTTT
CASSVNRAGELFF
>.|TRBV19|.|TRBJ2-2
TGTGCCAGTAGCCCAGCAGGGTCCACCGGGGAGCTGTTTTTT
CASSPAGSTGELFF
>.|TRBV18|.|TRBJ2-3
TGTGCCAGCTCACAATTTCACGGGGCCGACGGCACAGATACGCAGTATTTT
CASSQFHGADGTDTQYF
>.|TRBV19|.|TRBJ1-5
TGTGCCAGTAGTATCAGGGAATATCAGCCCCAGCATTTT
CASSIREYQPQHF
>TRBD1|TRBV6-5|few|TRBJ1-1
TGTGCCAGCAGTCTTCACAGGGGGGGCACTGAAGCTTTCTTT
CASSLHRGGTEAFF
>.|TRBV25-1|.|TRBJ2-3
TGTGCCAGCAGTACCCCCTCCGGCCACCCGAAGGCAAATACGCAGTATTTT
CASSTPSGHPKANTQYF
>.|TRBV27|.|TRBJ1-1
TGTGCCAGCAGATTAGGACGGAACACTGAAGCTTTCTTT
CASRLGRNTEAFF
>.|TRBV7-8|.|TRBJ1-1
TGTGCCAGCAGCCCACAAGTCGAGGGAGCTGAAGCTTTCTTT
CASSPQVEGAEAFF
>.|TRBV7-8|.|TRBJ2-7
TGTGCCAGCAGCCTAACTAGCCCCGAGCAGTACTTC
CASSLTSPEQYF
>TRBD2|TRBV27|once|TRBJ2-1
TGTGCCAGCAGTGGACTAGCGGGAGTCGTCAATGAGCAGTTCTTC
CASSGLAGVVNEQFF
>TRBD1|TRBV2|.|TRBJ2-2
TGTGCCAGCAGAGACAGGGGCTTCACCGGGGAGCTGTTTTTT
CASRDRGFTGELFF
>.|TRBV6-5|.|TRBJ2-7
TGTGTCAGCACCATAGGAGCGACCTACGAGCAGTACTTC
CVSTIGATYEQYF
>.|TRBV12-2|.|TRBJ2-1
TGTGCAAGTCGCTTAGCGGGGACAGGGGGGAAAATTTCCTACAATGAGCAGTTCTTC
CASRLAGTGGKISYNEQFF
>.|TRBV10-3|.|TRBJ2-1
TGTGCCATCAGTGTGAGGGACAATGAGCAGTTCTTC
CAISVRDNEQFF
>.|TRBV2|.|TRBJ2-7
TGTGCCAGCAGTGAGGCAGGGAACTCCTACGAGCAGTACTTC
CASSEAGNSYEQYF